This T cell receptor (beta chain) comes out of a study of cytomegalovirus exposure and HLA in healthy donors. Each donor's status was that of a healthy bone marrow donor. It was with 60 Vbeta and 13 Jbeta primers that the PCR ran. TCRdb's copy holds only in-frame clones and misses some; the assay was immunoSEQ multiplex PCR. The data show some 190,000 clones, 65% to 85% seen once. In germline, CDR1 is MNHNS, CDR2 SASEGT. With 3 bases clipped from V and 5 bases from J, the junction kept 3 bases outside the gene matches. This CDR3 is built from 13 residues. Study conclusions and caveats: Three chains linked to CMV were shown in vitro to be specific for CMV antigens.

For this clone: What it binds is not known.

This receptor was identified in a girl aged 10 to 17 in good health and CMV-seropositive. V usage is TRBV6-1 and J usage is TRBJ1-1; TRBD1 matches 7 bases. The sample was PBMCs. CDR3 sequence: CASSEDRRTEAFF. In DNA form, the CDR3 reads TGTGCCAGCAGTGAGGACAGGCGAACTGAAGCTTTCTTT.